This TCR beta chain was observed in a study of spatial heterogeneity in lung cancer. With 0 bases clipped from V and 0 bases from J, the junction kept 9 bases outside the gene matches. Germline assignment: CDR1 DFQATT and CDR2 SNEGSKA (reference sequence). This CDR3 has 18 amino acids. In regard to this clonotype: Its target is not known.

MiXCR, applied by TCRdb to the 5' RACE reads, yields one record per CDR3 protein. The sample lists 20,000 to 30,000 distinct CDR3 sequences, 9% to 10% occurring once. Overall study findings and caveats: Among blood samples, ubiquitous expanded tumor TCRs appeared more at resection than at follow-up.

Noted time point: blood at routine non-recurrence follow-up after resection. The TCR originated in a male donor with early-stage non-small cell lung cancer. Source: PBMCs, taken at follow-up. This chain joins TRBV20-1 and TRBJ1-5, with 9 bases identical to TRBD1. Written as DNA, the CDR3 is TGCAGTGCTAGAGATGCACAGGGGGCCCCGTATAGCAATCAGCCCCAGCATTTT. Translating gives CSARDAQGAPYSNQPQHF.